The 31 T cell receptor beta chains given below trace back to one sample, sequenced in a study of blood T cell repertoires in COVID-19. Method: immunoSEQ multiplex PCR; TCRdb's copy keeps in-frame clones and lacks some. The sample consists of about 100,000 clones, 80% to 95% of them appearing once. Material for sequencing was peripheral blood. The receptor source for this set is a man between 60 and 75 years old with acute or convalescent COVID-19.

The V and J genes are TRBV6-5 and TRBJ1-1; D is ambiguous. Germline V gives CDR1 MNHEY, CDR2 SVGAGI. The CDR3 consists of 16 residues. Trimming shortened V by 0 bases and J by 2 bases, and 13 bases separated the two germline ends. For the CDR3, the DNA is TGTGCCAGCAGTTACTCGGGGAGACGGCTTAACACTGAAGCTTTCTTT. This translates into CASSYSGRRLNTEAFF.

The chain is built from TRBV10-2 and TRBJ2-2; D gene unclear. CDR1 is WSHSY, CDR2 SAAADI, per germline. V was shortened by 10 bases and J by 6 bases, with 12 bases between the two germline ends. This CDR3 comprises 12 residues. The CDR3 coding sequence is TGCGCCACCCCCTTCGGGTCCGGGGAGCTGTTTTTT. It is translated as CATPFGSGELFF.

V and J are TRBV5-4 and TRBJ2-6; no reliable D call. Germline-derived CDR1 and CDR2 are SGHNT and YYREEE (reference sequence). This CDR3 region has 17 residues. The ends were cut back, 6 bases at V and 0 bases at J, with 16 bases in the middle. The CDR3 DNA reads TGTGCCAGCAAGAGCTCACTTAGCAACTCTGGGGCCAACGTCCTGACTTTC. It is translated as CASKSSLSNSGANVLTF.

V gene TRBV14 combines with J gene TRBJ1-6; D may be TRBD1 (6 bases). Germline V gene data show CDR1 as SGHDN and CDR2 as FVKESK. The V and J ends lost 5 bases and 0 bases respectively, with 17 bases between them. CDR3 length equals 18 residues. The CDR3 protein is CASSLKTGPSSYNSPLHF. The CDR3 coding sequence is TGTGCCAGCAGCTTAAAGACAGGACCCAGCTCCTATAATTCACCCCTCCACTTT.

As for this clone: Other DNA variants within this sample encode the same CDR3. The chain couples TRBV3-1 (or the pseudogene TRBV3-2) to TRBJ2-1; D is uncertain. V was pared by 0 bases and J by 4 bases, with 4 bases between. Germline V lookup: CDR1 LGHDT, CDR2 YNNKEL (reference sequence). This CDR3 has 13 amino acids. The CDR3 nucleotides read TGTGCCAGCAGCCAAGATCGGTACAATGAGCAGTTCTTC. Translating it yields CASSQDRYNEQFF.

As for this clone: Other DNA variants within this sample encode the same CDR3. This chain uses TRBV19 with TRBJ1-2, with D tentatively TRBD1 (6 bases). The CDR3 totals 13 residues. Trimming stripped 0 bases from V and 4 bases from J, with 6 bases between. CDR1 LNHDA and CDR2 SQIVND come from the germline V gene (reference sequence). The CDR3 DNA reads as TGTGCCAGTAGTATAGAGGGGGCCTATGGCTACACCTTC. Protein sequence: CASSIEGAYGYTF.

V and J are TRBV11-3 and TRBJ2-1, with 10 bases aligning to TRBD1. Looked up from germline, CDR1 is SGHNT and CDR2 is YENEEA. Trimming removed 6 bases from V and 0 bases from J; junction bases left unmatched: 17. The CDR3 has 20 residues. CDR3 sequence (DNA): TGTGCCAGCAGAACCGACAGGGGGCTGGCGGGGTGGGTCTCCTACAATGAGCAGTTCTTC. Translating it yields CASRTDRGLAGWVSYNEQFF.

This sequence joins TRBV11-2 and TRBJ1-1; a weak D match, TRBD1 (5 bases). Germline V gene sequence: CDR1 SGHAT, CDR2 FQNNGV. The CDR3 is 14 residues long. V lost 4 bases, J lost 3 bases, and 12 bases lay in between. The CDR3 is CASSSVGGYTEAFF. CDR3 bases: TGTGCCAGCAGCTCCGTGGGGGGGTACACTGAAGCTTTCTTT.

This rearrangement joins TRBV28 to TRBJ1-3, with 9 bases matching TRBD1. With 5 bases clipped from V and 1 base from J, the junction kept 9 bases outside the gene matches. The CDR3 totals 17 residues. CDR1 and CDR2 from the germline V gene are MDHEN and SYDVKM. Written as DNA, the CDR3 is TGTGCCAGCAGTGAACACTCCGACAGGGGGTCTGGAAACACCATATATTTT. Protein: CASSEHSDRGSGNTIYF.

V gene TRBV11-2 combines with J gene TRBJ2-1; D is possibly TRBD2 (6 bases). V lost 3 bases to trimming and J lost 8 bases, with 17 bases between them. In germline, CDR1 is SGHAT, CDR2 FQNNGV. The CDR3 extends over 15 amino acids. The CDR3 coding sequence is TGTGCCAGCAGCTTTTTATTACCCGGGAGAGATGAGCAGTTCTTC. This gives the protein CASSFLLPGRDEQFF.

The rearrangement links TRBV6-5 to TRBJ1-1; no clear D gene. With 5 bases removed from V and 1 base from J, the gap between germline ends came to 8 bases. The CDR3 is 13 residues long. The germline V gene has CDR1 MNHEY and CDR2 SVGAGI. CDR3: CASSPEANTEAFF. DNA for the CDR3: TGTGCCAGCAGTCCCGAGGCGAACACTGAAGCTTTCTTT.

The chain recombines TRBV28 with TRBJ2-5; 7 bases map to TRBD2. Germline V gene data show CDR1 as MDHEN and CDR2 as SYDVKM. The CDR3 loop spans 17 amino acids. V shed 1 base, J shed 2 bases, and the junction held 10 bases outside the gene matches. CDR3 sequence (DNA): TGTGCCAGCAGTTTATTTTCGGTGGGGGGAGGGCAAGAGACCCAGTACTTC. Translating gives CASSLFSVGGGQETQYF.

The chain employs TRBV7-2 and TRBJ1-1, with 7 bases matching TRBD1. The germline V gene has CDR1 SGHTA and CDR2 FQGNSA. The length of the CDR3 is 17 residues. V dropped 0 bases and J dropped 0; count of bases not matched to a gene: 7. For the CDR3, the DNA is TGTGCCAGCAGCTTAGCATCGTGGGGACAGATGAACACTGAAGCTTTCTTT. It translates to CASSLASWGQMNTEAFF.

The rearrangement links TRBV10-1 to TRBJ2-2; 7 nucleotides line up with TRBD1. Germline CDR1 WNHNN, CDR2 SYGVQD (reference sequence). There are 15 residues in the CDR3. Losses at the gene ends were 0 bases for V and 5 bases for J; bases not matched to a gene: 3. Written as DNA, the CDR3 is TGCGCCAGCAGTGAGTCGACAGGGCGTACCGGGGAGCTGTTTTTT. Protein product: CASSESTGRTGELFF.

The chain has TRBV28 and TRBJ2-7, with D possibly matching TRBD2 (6 bases). Trimming stripped 6 bases from V and 7 bases from J, with 19 bases between. Germline CDR1 reads MDHEN; CDR2 reads SYDVKM. This CDR3 is 14 amino acids long. The CDR3 is CASRGGIFGGEQYF. DNA for the CDR3: TGTGCCAGCAGAGGAGGCATATTCGGAGGGGAGCAGTACTTC.

The V call is TRBV5-3, the J call TRBJ1-5, with D hard to call. TRBV5-3 is identified as an open reading frame with a role that is uncertain. The length of the CDR3 is 14 residues. Deletions cut 3 bases from V and 4 bases from J, with 11 bases between. As DNA, the CDR3 is TGTGCCAGAAGCTCCCAGTCCTCAAATCAGCCCCAGCATTTT. This encodes CARSSQSSNQPQHF.

The gene calls are TRBV18 and TRBJ2-5, with 7 positions matching TRBD2. Germline V lookup: CDR1 KGHSH, CDR2 LQKENI. The CDR3 extends over 13 amino acids. Losses at the gene ends were 4 bases for V and 4 bases for J; bases not matched to a gene: 3. The CDR3 DNA reads as TGTGCCAGCTCACAAGGGAGGGCAGAGACCCAGTACTTC. Translation gives CASSQGRAETQYF.

The rearrangement uses TRBV29-1 and TRBJ2-5; the match to TRBD2 covers 10 bases. Germline assignment: CDR1 SQVTM and CDR2 ANQGSEA. The J segment lost 2 bases and the V segment lost 6 bases, leaving 6 bases of the junction unmatched. This CDR3 spans 14 amino acids. This chain's CDR3 is CSVRVLAGQETQYF. The CDR3 DNA sequence: TGCAGCGTAAGGGTACTAGCGGGACAAGAGACCCAGTACTTC.

The rearrangement links TRBV5-1 to TRBJ1-1; possibly TRBD1 for D (6 bases). In germline, CDR1 is SGHRS, CDR2 YFSETQ. CDR3 length: 15 amino acids. V lost 0 bases and J 3 bases, leaving 12 bases between the germline ends. The CDR3 DNA sequence: TGCGCCAGCAGCTTGGAGCCAGGGGCGGACACTGAAGCTTTCTTT. This gives the protein CASSLEPGADTEAFF.

The chain recombines TRBV5-4 with TRBJ2-5; 11 nucleotides agree with TRBD2. The V gene end was trimmed by 1 base and the J gene end by 2 bases; junction bases not matched to a gene: 7. This CDR3 has 17 amino acids. Germline CDR1 is SGHNT and CDR2 is YYREEE (reference sequence). CDR3 sequence reads: CASSLLGTSGLQETQYF. The DNA for the CDR3 is TGTGCCAGCAGCTTGTTGGGGACTAGCGGATTACAAGAGACCCAGTACTTC.

The chain joins TRBV7-9 to TRBJ2-7; D may be TRBD2 (5 bases). The V end lost 2 bases, the J end lost 2 bases, and 10 bases lay between the germline ends. This CDR3 spans 14 amino acids. Germline assignment: CDR1 SEHNR and CDR2 FQNEAQ (reference sequence). CDR3 DNA: TGTGCCAGCAGCTTAACGGAGGCCGCCTACGAGCAGTACTTC. This encodes CASSLTEAAYEQYF.

The chain is built from TRBV5-1 and TRBJ1-3; no clear D gene. CDR3 length: 18 residues. Germline assignment: CDR1 SGHRS and CDR2 YFSETQ. V lost 0 bases and J lost 0, with 16 bases in between. CDR3 region: CASSLARTGSYSGNTIYF. The CDR3 bases are TGCGCCAGCAGCTTGGCCAGGACGGGATCTTACTCTGGAAACACCATATATTTT.

This clone showed up just once. V gene TRBV7-2 combines with J gene TRBJ2-1; 9 nucleotides agree with TRBD2. Trimming took 5 bases from V and 4 from J; bases not matched to a gene: 6. This CDR3 region has 15 residues. Per germline, CDR1 SGHTA and CDR2 FQGNSA. The CDR3 DNA follows: TGTGCCAGCAGCATTAGCGGGAGTGGGTACAATGAGCAGTTCTTC. Encoded protein: CASSISGSGYNEQFF. Supplemented by reference TRBV7-2 and TRBJ2-1, the full variable domain reads GAGVSQSPSNKVTEKGKDVELRCDPISGHTALYWYRQSLGQGLEFLIYFQGNSAPDKSGLPSDRFSAERTGGSVSTLTIQRTQQEDSAVYLCASSISGSGYNEQFFGPGTRLTVL.

On this clone itself: This same CDR3 is encoded by further DNA sequences in the sample. CDR3 DNA: TGTGCCAGTAGTATAGGACACCGGAACACTGAAGCTTTCTTT. Translated: CASSIGHRNTEAFF. This chain links TRBV19 with TRBJ1-1; D gene unclear. There are 14 residues in the CDR3. Germline-derived CDR1 and CDR2 are LNHDA and SQIVND (reference sequence). V was shortened by 1 base and J by 1 base, with 7 bases between the two germline ends. Filled out from reference TRBV19 and TRBJ1-1, the complete variable domain reads DGGITQSPKYLFRKEGQNVTLSCEQNLNHDAMYWYRQDPGQGLRLIYYSQIVNDFQKGDIAEGYSVSREKKESFPLTVTSAQKNPTAFYLCASSIGHRNTEAFFGQGTRLTVV.

This chain joins TRBV24-1 and TRBJ2-3; TRBD2 aligns across 11 bases. CDR1 and CDR2 from the germline V gene are KGHDR and SFDVKD. V shed 6 bases, J shed 6 bases, and the junction held 13 bases outside the gene matches. The CDR3 totals 17 residues. CDR3 sequence: CATSSTSGSFARDTQYF. The CDR3 bases are TGTGCCACCAGTAGTACTAGCGGGAGTTTCGCTCGGGATACGCAGTATTTT.

The chain couples TRBV15 to TRBJ1-2, with 8 bases that match TRBD1. CDR3 length equals 15 residues. Trimming at V came to 3 bases and at J to 1 base, leaving 4 bases not matched to a gene. Germline V CDR1 and CDR2: LNHNV, YYDKDF (reference sequence). CDR3 DNA: TGTGCCACCAGCAGGGCAGGGGGCAATAACTATGGCTACACCTTC. This translates into CATSRAGGNNYGYTF.

This clone is labeled medium-sized. The J gene is TRBJ2-7, the V gene TRBV14, with a weak D call TRBD2 (5 bases). Germline V lookup: CDR1 SGHDN, CDR2 FVKESK. The CDR3 runs to 15 residues. The CDR3 region has the DNA TGTGCCAGCACCCAATGGAGGCCGTCCTCCTACGAGCAGTACGTC. This gives the protein CASTQWRPSSYEQYV.

This clone was observed a handful of times. The rearrangement links TRBV2 to TRBJ2-3; 10 positions agree with TRBD1. The V gene end was trimmed by 5 bases and the J gene end by 6 bases; junction bases not matched to a gene: 5. The CDR3 length is 14 residues. Germline CDR1 and CDR2: SNHLY and FYNNEI. The CDR3 region has the DNA TGTGCCAGCAGTCTAGACAGGGGGCGCGATACGCAGTATTTT. Translated: CASSLDRGRDTQYF.

This rearrangement joins TRBV21-1 to TRBJ1-2; the tabulated D call, TRBD1, remains unverified against the DNA. TRBV21-1 corresponds to a pseudogene. The CDR3 is 15 residues long. The CDR3 nucleotides are TGTGCCAGCAGCAAACACAGGGATTTTATGCATGGCTACACCTTC. Amino acid sequence: CASSKHRDFMHGYTF.

This sequence joins TRBV30 and TRBJ1-6; D remains ambiguous. Trimming pared 2 bases from V and 7 bases from J, leaving 6 bases between. The CDR3 has 12 amino acids. CDR1 is GTSNPN, CDR2 SVGIG, per germline (reference sequence). The CDR3 nucleotides are TGTGCCTGGAGTTCCCAGAATTCACCCCTCCACTTT. This encodes CAWSSQNSPLHF.

This clone was seen just once. The gene calls are TRBV30 and TRBJ1-2, with 9 positions matching TRBD1. J lost 4 bases, V lost 5 bases, and 2 bases had no gene match. There are 12 residues in the CDR3. Germline V lookup: CDR1 GTSNPN, CDR2 SVGIG (reference sequence). The CDR3 DNA reads as TGTGCCTGGGGACAGGGGAGCTATGGCTACACCTTC. This codes for CAWGQGSYGYTF.